This paragraph reports one TCR beta chain. What it binds is not known. TCRdb used MiXCR to reprocess the reads, holding one entry per CDR3 protein. The table records about 140,000 distinct CDR3 sequences, under 8% of them present only once. The data stem from a study of T cell repertoires in cytomegalovirus infection. In the study overall: An indication of both CMV infection and matching HLA type came from public TCR beta signatures.

CDR1 SGHTA and CDR2 FQGNSA come from the germline V gene. This CDR3 has 15 amino acids. The V segment lost 0 bases and the J segment 4 bases; nucleotides outside the gene matches: 3. The study, taken as a whole, reports: Summed frequency of public TCR beta families distinguished CMV carriers with the relevant HLA. HLA-C-restricted, CMV-specific TCR beta clonotypes were dominant ex vivo.

The rearrangement uses TRBV7-2 and TRBJ1-1; 9 bases match TRBD1. The sample was PBMCs. The sequence derives from a human donor in good health (CMV status not recorded). Some clones in this sample may be carry-over from other donors' samples. The CDR3 nucleotides read TGTGCCAGCAGCTTAGCCGGGACAGGGACCACTGAAGCTTTCTTT. Translated, it gives CASSLAGTGTTEAFF.